The clone carrying this T cell receptor beta chain came up many times. What it binds is unknown. The data are from a study of response to subunit inactivated influenza vaccine. This CDR3 contains 13 residues. The V end was cut by 2 bases, the J end by 6 bases, with 7 bases between. Whole-study findings and limits: The authors proposed limited new T cell recruitment per seasonal influenza vaccination.

TCRdb reprocessed the RT-PCR reads with MiXCR, giving one entry per CDR3 protein. The sample shows roughly 630,000 distinct CDR3 sequences, around 15% of them seen only once. This TCR came from a man aged 45-65 years who received an inactivated influenza vaccine. The chain carries TRBV12-3 or TRBV12-4 and TRBJ2-2; D is unresolved. The sequencing here drew on PBMCs from blood, taken roughly 15 days before vaccination. The DNA for the CDR3 is TGTGCCAGCAGTTTAAGGGAACCCGGGGAGCTGTTTTTT. Amino acids: CASSLREPGELFF.